The clone carrying this T cell receptor (beta chain) was counted once. Here immunoSEQ multiplex PCR was the method, and the copy in TCRdb shows in-frame clones only, minus some. The sample consists of more than 2 million clones, approximately 94% of them appearing once. This sample was taken from a study of shared clonotypes between healthy human individuals. Germline values: CDR1 GTSNPN, CDR2 SVGIG (reference sequence). This CDR3 is built from 15 residues. V lost 4 bases, J lost 7 bases, and 17 bases lay in between. The J gene is TRBJ1-6, the V gene TRBV30; the D gene is possibly TRBD1 (6 bases). Sample: naive CD4+ T cells sorted from blood. The sample's subset: CD45RA+ positively selected. The sequence came from a man aged 18 to 29 in good health. The CDR3 region has the DNA TGTGCCTGGAAGGTTGAGGGGGGGTTAAATTCACCCCTCCACTTT. This encodes CAWKVEGGLNSPLHF.